This TCR beta chain originates from a study of blood T cell repertoires in COVID-19. The assay was immunoSEQ multiplex PCR, and TCRdb's table has in-frame clones only and misses some. The sample shows 250,000 to 300,000 clones, about 91% of them seen only once. The CDR3 is made up of 13 amino acids. V was shortened by 3 bases and J by 6 bases, with 9 bases between the two germline ends. Germline V CDR1 and CDR2: MNHNS, SASEGT. The TCR originated in a woman aged 25 to 45 who had recovered from COVID-19. The V and J genes are TRBV6-1 and TRBJ1-5; the D is unclear. Sequencing was done on a sample of peripheral blood. The CDR3 region has the DNA TGTGCCAGCAGTGAGGGGAGTGGTCAGCCCCAGCATTTT. As protein: CASSEGSGQPQHF.